This TCR beta chain is drawn from a study of T cells in Graves' hyperthyroidism and ophthalmopathy. Whole-study results and caveats: Before onset, ophthalmopathy was predicted by the model a median roughly six months earlier.

The CDR3 has 14 amino acids. The junction had 4 bases not matched to a gene; V was cut back by 4 bases and J by 3 bases. Germline CDR1 and CDR2: MNHNS and SASEGT. Authors of the study amplified TCR beta CDR3 regions from RNA transcripts. RT-PCR in the first round (using the HTBI primer set) targeted the TCR CDR3. TCRdb re-analysed the multiplex PCR reads in MiXCR, keeping a single row per CDR3 protein. In the table there are around 340,000 distinct CDR3 sequences, around 17% of which are singletons. As regards this clonotype: Its antigen is unknown. A much larger clone lies a single base off, so this may be a read error.

Source material: blood. The chain has TRBV6-1 and TRBJ2-7; 9 bases agree with TRBD1. The receptor comes from a man aged 30 to 39 with Graves' hyperthyroidism. CDR3 nucleotide sequence: TGTGCCAGCAGTGCCGGGACAGGGAACTACGAGCAGTACTTC. Amino acids: CASSAGTGNYEQYF.